The 24 T cell receptor beta chains below come from one sample, sequenced in a study of identical twins. In TCRdb, the 5' RACE reads were re-called with MiXCR into one record per CDR3 protein. The sample contains around 480,000 distinct CDR3 sequences, over 12% of which appear only once. The data were also submitted as part of a second study, on yellow fever vaccine responses in identical twins.

The sequenced sample consisted of CD4+ T cells sorted from blood. The receptor set was obtained from a woman between 18 and 29 years old in good health.

This clonotype was seen only a few times. One end of the junction varies from germline; a read error may be responsible. The rearrangement uses TRBV20-1 and TRBJ2-5; 8 bases map to TRBD2. Germline CDR1 reads DFQATT; CDR2 reads SNEGSKA (reference sequence). This CDR3 comprises 14 residues. CDR3 sequence: CSARGGLGQETQYF. The CDR3 nucleotides read TGCAGTGCCAGAGGGGGACTAGGTCAAGAGACCCAGTACTTC.

The gene calls are TRBV7-2 and TRBJ2-7, with 7 positions matching TRBD2. Germline values: CDR1 SGHTA, CDR2 FQGNSA. V was clipped by 6 bases and J by 5 bases; unmatched bases: 10. This CDR3 has 14 residues. CDR3 DNA: TGTGCCAGCAGACTTTCCGGGGGGAGAAACGAGCAGTACTTC. As protein: CASRLSGGRNEQYF.

This clonotype occurred a few times. The V and J genes are TRBV12-3 or TRBV12-4 and TRBJ2-7, with D possibly matching TRBD2 (6 bases). V lost 5 bases and J lost 3, with 17 bases in between. This CDR3 region has 15 residues. CDR3 amino acids: CASSPRGGALYEQYF. For the CDR3, the DNA is TGTGCCAGCAGTCCCCGTGGAGGGGCCCTCTACGAGCAGTACTTC.

V and J are TRBV6-5 and TRBJ1-1; weak D call: TRBD1 (5 bases). V dropped 2 bases and J dropped 4 bases, with 17 bases sitting between them. Per germline, CDR1 MNHEY and CDR2 SVGAGI. CDR3 size: 16 residues. The CDR3 region has the DNA TGTGCCAGCAGTTACGGGGGGGGGTTTGGTGGCACTGAAGCTTTCTTT. The encoded protein is CASSYGGGFGGTEAFF.

The rearrangement uses TRBV3-1 and TRBJ2-2; TRBD2 might be the D (6 bases). Trimming cost V 6 bases and J 7 bases, with 18 bases left between them. The CDR3 sequence is 15 residues long. Germline V gives CDR1 LGHDT, CDR2 YNNKEL (reference sequence). The CDR3 reads CASSYAAARGGELFF. Written as DNA, the CDR3 is TGTGCCAGCAGTTACGCGGCGGCGCGGGGCGGGGAGCTGTTTTTT.

This clonotype was observed at least ten times. This chain joins TRBV5-4 and TRBJ2-1; D remains unclear. CDR3 length equals 16 residues. Germline V gene data show CDR1 as SGHNT and CDR2 as YYREEE (reference sequence). Trimming removed 3 bases at V and 5 bases at J, with 18 bases between. The CDR3 reads CASSSVSVGPNNEQFF. CDR3 bases: TGTGCCAGCAGCTCAGTCAGTGTCGGGCCAAACAATGAGCAGTTCTTC.

This clonotype was seen a handful of times. The chain links TRBV5-1 to TRBJ2-3; the match to TRBD2 covers 11 bases. From germline, CDR1 is SGHRS and CDR2 YFSETQ. The CDR3 has 15 residues. V trimming: 6 bases; J trimming: 3 bases; junction bases outside the gene matches: 6. CDR3 region: CASTQTSGVTDTQYF. The DNA for the CDR3 is TGCGCCAGCACACAGACTAGCGGGGTTACAGATACGCAGTATTTT.

This rearrangement joins TRBV4-1 to TRBJ2-7; unclear D gene. Trimming pared 0 bases from V and 4 bases from J, leaving 7 bases between. This CDR3 region has 13 residues. Germline V lookup: CDR1 MGHRA, CDR2 YSYEKL. Here the CDR3 DNA reads TGCGCCAGCAGCCAAGAGCAAGTTTACGAGCAGTACTTC. This sequence encodes CASSQEQVYEQYF.

This clonotype was observed a few times. V is TRBV5-1 and J is TRBJ2-7; the match to TRBD2 covers 10 bases. V shed 0 bases, J shed 2 bases, and the junction held 11 bases outside the gene matches. The CDR3 totals 18 residues. Germline CDR1 is SGHRS and CDR2 is YFSETQ. This CDR3 is CASSLASGSPFFAYEQYF. CDR3 DNA sequence: TGCGCCAGCAGCTTGGCTAGCGGGAGTCCTTTTTTCGCCTACGAGCAGTACTTC.

The CDR3 here is CASSSKASGASYEQYF. CDR3 DNA sequence: TGTGCCAGCAGCTCAAAAGCTAGCGGGGCCTCCTACGAGCAGTACTTC. This chain joins TRBV7-8 and TRBJ2-7; TRBD2 matches at 9 bases. The CDR3 extends over 16 amino acids. Germline CDR1 and CDR2: SGHVS and FQNEAQ. The ends lost 4 bases at V and 0 bases at J; junction bases unmatched: 7. Filled out from reference TRBV7-8 and TRBJ2-7, the complete variable domain reads GAGVSQSPRYKVAKRGQDVALRCDPISGHVSLFWYQQALGQGPEFLTYFQNEAQLDKSGLPSDRFFAERPEGSVSTLKIQRTQQEDSAVYLCASSSKASGASYEQYFGPGTRLTVT.

V gene TRBV12-3 or TRBV12-4 combines with J gene TRBJ1-3, with D possibly matching TRBD1 (6 bases). V dropped 5 bases and J dropped 0 bases, with 11 bases sitting between them. This CDR3 spans 15 amino acids. The chain's CDR3 is CASSRTGSSGNTIYF. Here the CDR3 DNA reads TGTGCCAGCAGTCGTACAGGGAGCTCTGGAAACACCATATATTTT.

This clonotype was seen more than once but under ten times. The chain uses TRBV28 and TRBJ2-1; D possibly corresponds to TRBD1 (6 bases). Germline V gene lookup returns CDR1 MDHEN and CDR2 SYDVKM. Trimming left V 5 bases short and J 3 bases short, with 17 bases between. The CDR3 consists of 16 residues. The CDR3 reads CASSRAQGTIYNEQFF. In DNA, the CDR3 is TGTGCCAGCAGTCGCGCACAGGGTACTATCTACAATGAGCAGTTCTTC.

This clonotype was seen more than once but under ten times. The chain combines TRBV20-1 with TRBJ2-1; D may be TRBD1 (6 bases). CDR3 length: 12 amino acids. V was shortened by 7 bases and J by 6 bases, with 13 bases between the two germline ends. Germline CDR1 reads DFQATT; CDR2 reads SNEGSKA (reference sequence). CDR3 sequence (DNA): TGCAGTGTTGAACAGGGTGGCAATGAGCAGTTCTTC. This translates into CSVEQGGNEQFF.

This clonotype has only a few counts. The genes are TRBV6-1 and TRBJ2-2; 11 positions agree with TRBD2. Losses at the gene ends were 4 bases for V and 1 base for J; bases not matched to a gene: 2. Germline V CDR1 and CDR2: MNHNS, SASEGT. The CDR3 has 16 amino acids. This CDR3 is CASSGTSGLNTGELFF. CDR3 in DNA: TGTGCCAGCAGTGGGACTAGCGGGTTGAACACCGGGGAGCTGTTTTTT.

This clonotype was detected a few times. This chain connects TRBV6-2 or TRBV6-3 to TRBJ2-1; 8 nucleotides match TRBD1. With 5 bases clipped from V and 9 bases from J, the junction kept 9 bases outside the gene matches. Germline-derived CDR1 and CDR2 are MNHEY and SVGEGT. This CDR3 contains 14 residues. As DNA, the CDR3 is TGTGCCAGCAGTGCGGACAGGGCGAGGAGTGAGCAGTTCTTC. It translates to CASSADRARSEQFF.

The rearrangement links TRBV6-2 or TRBV6-3 to TRBJ2-2; D is possibly TRBD1 or TRBD2 (5 bases each). The CDR3 is 15 residues long. Trimming removed 8 bases at V and 1 base at J, with 14 bases between. Looked up from germline, CDR1 is MNHEY and CDR2 is SVGEGT. In nucleotides, the CDR3 is TGTGCCAGCTCCCGGGACGGGTGGAACACCGGGGAGCTGTTTTTT. Its translation: CASSRDGWNTGELFF.

This clonotype has only a few counts. This chain links TRBV4-3 with TRBJ2-4; D not certain. With 1 base removed from V and 0 bases from J, the gap between germline ends came to 13 bases. The V gene's germline CDR1 is LGHNA and CDR2 YSLEER. The CDR3 sequence is 17 residues long. The CDR3 loop reads CASSQGMGGGAKNIQYF. In nucleotides, the CDR3 is TGCGCCAGCAGCCAAGGAATGGGCGGTGGAGCCAAAAACATTCAGTACTTC.

This clonotype was observed a few times. The J gene is TRBJ2-3, the V gene TRBV4-2; 7 bases agree with TRBD1. J was trimmed by 1 base and V by 8 bases; bases with no gene match: 12. The CDR3 length is 16 residues. The germline CDR1 and CDR2 sequences are LGHNA and YNFKEQ. The CDR3 DNA reads TGTGCCAGCGGATCCGCGGAAACAGGGGGCACAGATACGCAGTATTTT. This codes for CASGSAETGGTDTQYF.

V and J are TRBV30 and TRBJ2-7; 8 nucleotides line up with TRBD1. V lost 1 base and J lost 6; bases outside the gene matches: 2. CDR1 GTSNPN and CDR2 SVGIG come from the germline V gene (reference sequence). The CDR3 totals 12 residues. Here the CDR3 DNA reads TGTGCCTGGAGTGCAGGGGGCCCCGAGCAGTACTTC. Its protein is CAWSAGGPEQYF.

This chain links TRBV6-1 with TRBJ2-2, with D perhaps given as TRBD1 or TRBD2 (6 bases each). This CDR3 comprises 14 residues. CDR1 and CDR2 from the germline V gene are MNHNS and SASEGT. V gave up 6 bases and J gave up 4 bases, with 12 bases separating them. CDR3 nucleotide sequence: TGTGCCAGCAGGGGGGGACAATCCACCGGGGAGCTGTTTTTT. Translated: CASRGGQSTGELFF.

This chain joins TRBV24-1 and TRBJ2-5; TRBD2 matches 12 bases. Germline values: CDR1 KGHDR, CDR2 SFDVKD. The CDR3 has 16 residues. V shed 4 bases, J shed 5 bases, and the junction held 7 bases outside the gene matches. In DNA, the CDR3 is TGTGCCACCAGTGACCCCGGACTAGCGGGACGGGAGACCCAGTACTTC. Translation gives CATSDPGLAGRETQYF.

This clonotype has a handful of counts. This chain connects TRBV7-2 to TRBJ1-1; D is undetermined. Germline assignment: CDR1 SGHTA and CDR2 FQGNSA. The CDR3 is 13 amino acids. V lost 4 bases to trimming and J lost 7 bases, with 13 bases between them. This CDR3 is CASSSSRPHEAFF. The CDR3 DNA reads TGTGCCAGCAGCTCTAGCAGACCGCATGAAGCTTTCTTT.

This clonotype was detected only a few times. V gene TRBV11-2 combines with J gene TRBJ2-5; D may be TRBD1 or TRBD2 (7 bases each). CDR1 SGHAT and CDR2 FQNNGV come from the germline V gene. CDR3 length equals 15 residues. V was cut by 0 bases and J by 5 bases, with 13 bases left in between. CDR3: CASSLDSRGGETQYF. CDR3 sequence (DNA): TGTGCCAGCAGCTTAGATAGCAGGGGGGGGGAGACCCAGTACTTC.

CDR3 protein: CASSQAVVSYYEQYF. For the CDR3, the DNA is TGTGCCAGCAGCCAAGCTGTTGTGTCCTACTACGAGCAGTACTTC. The chain carries TRBV14 and TRBJ2-7; D not resolved. The CDR3 loop spans 15 amino acids. Per the germline V gene, CDR1 is SGHDN and CDR2 is FVKESK. Trimming removed 1 base at V and 3 bases at J, with 13 bases between.